The 27 T cell receptor beta chains listed next were all sequenced from one sample in a study of shared clonotypes between healthy human individuals. Produced via immunoSEQ multiplex PCR; TCRdb's table is partial and in-frame only. The repertoire has approximately 650,000 clones, around 95% of them found once; the top ten carry around 0.11%. CD45RO-negative, CCR7-selected cells formed the naive CD8 fraction, which excluded terminally differentiated effector memory CD45RA+ cells. Source material: naive CD8+ T cells sorted from blood. These receptors all come from a woman aged 25 to 39 in good health.

This clone was observed once. The chain uses TRBV7-6 and TRBJ2-1; 13 nucleotides line up with TRBD2. J was trimmed by 4 bases and V by 1 base; bases with no gene match: 1. From germline, CDR1 is SGHVS and CDR2 FNYEAQ. The CDR3 contains 16 residues. The CDR3 DNA sequence: TGTGCCAGCAGCTTAGGGGGACTAGCGGGGTACAATGAGCAGTTCTTC. Protein sequence: CASSLGGLAGYNEQFF.

The chain uses TRBV29-1 and TRBJ2-3, with D unresolved. The length of the CDR3 is 13 residues. The germline gives CDR1 SQVTM, CDR2 ANQGSEA. Trimming stripped 5 bases from V and 0 bases from J, with 9 bases between. DNA of the CDR3: TGCAGCGTTACGGGCCTTAGCACAGATACGCAGTATTTT. This translates into CSVTGLSTDTQYF.

This clone was counted between two and nine times. The DNA for the CDR3 is TGTGCCAGCTCGGAGGGGGGGTATGGCTACACCTTC. Protein sequence: CASSEGGYGYTF. The chain is built from TRBV25-1 and TRBJ1-2; D is possibly TRBD1 (6 bases). Germline V gives CDR1 MGHDK, CDR2 SYGVNS. Trimming took off 8 bases at V and 5 bases at J, with 12 bases between the two ends. This CDR3 has 12 amino acids.

This sequence joins TRBV7-9 and TRBJ2-7; D may be TRBD2 (6 bases). The CDR3 covers 12 residues. Looked up from germline, CDR1 is SEHNR and CDR2 is FQNEAQ (reference sequence). V was cut by 4 bases and J by 6 bases, with 10 bases left in between. The DNA of the CDR3 is TGTGCCAGCAGCTCCGGGACTCCCGAGCAGTACTTC. Residues: CASSSGTPEQYF.

This rearrangement joins TRBV5-1 to TRBJ2-5; TRBD2 is a possible D gene (6 bases). In germline, CDR1 is SGHRS, CDR2 YFSETQ. Trimming shortened V by 0 bases and J by 2 bases, and 20 bases separated the two germline ends. The CDR3 spans 18 residues. The CDR3 sequence is CASSLGPRELGGQETQYF. In DNA form, the CDR3 reads TGCGCCAGCAGCTTGGGCCCTAGGGAGCTGGGGGGACAAGAGACCCAGTACTTC.

This chain joins TRBV7-8 and TRBJ2-1; no firm D call. The V end lost 4 bases, the J end lost 0 bases, and 13 bases lay between the germline ends. From germline, CDR1 is SGHVS and CDR2 FQNEAQ. The CDR3 is 16 residues long. Here the CDR3 reads CASSSSARSSYNEQFF. Here the CDR3 DNA reads TGTGCCAGCAGCTCCTCAGCAAGGAGCTCCTACAATGAGCAGTTCTTC.

The genes are TRBV2 and TRBJ2-5, with D perhaps given as TRBD1 or TRBD2 (5 bases each). The CDR3 runs 14 residues. Germline V gene data show CDR1 as SNHLY and CDR2 as FYNNEI. Trimming removed 3 bases at V and 5 bases at J, with 13 bases between. Written as DNA, the CDR3 is TGTGCCAGCAGTGACGTAGGCTGGGGGGAGACCCAGTACTTC. Amino acid sequence: CASSDVGWGETQYF. The full variable domain, its missing parts supplied by reference TRBV2 and TRBJ2-5, is EPEVTQTPSHQVTQMGQEVILRCVPISNHLYFYWYRQILGQKVEFLVSFYNNEISEKSEIFDDQFSVERPDGSNFTLKIRSTKLEDSAMYFCASSDVGWGETQYFGPGTRLLVL.

This chain links TRBV6-6 with TRBJ1-1; TRBD1 might be the D (6 bases). Germline assignment: CDR1 MNHNY and CDR2 SVGAGI (reference sequence). V was cut by 4 bases and J by 1 base, with 16 bases left in between. The CDR3 is 16 residues long. The CDR3 is CASSSSWTEKNTEAFF. CDR3 coding DNA: TGTGCCAGCAGTTCCTCCTGGACAGAGAAGAACACTGAAGCTTTCTTT.

The V and J genes are TRBV9 and TRBJ1-1; D not resolved. V gave up 0 bases and J gave up 7 bases, with 10 bases separating them. There are 13 residues in the CDR3. In germline, CDR1 is SGDLS, CDR2 YYNGEE. CDR3: CASSVGRTGEAFF. CDR3 DNA sequence: TGTGCCAGCAGCGTAGGTAGGACCGGTGAAGCTTTCTTT. Looking up the rest from reference TRBV9 and TRBJ1-1 gives the full variable domain: DSGVTQTPKHLITATGQRVTLRCSPRSGDLSVYWYQQSLDQGLQFLIQYYNGEERAKGNILERFSAQQFPDLHSELNLSSLELGDSALYFCASSVGRTGEAFFGQGTRLTVV.

The J gene is TRBJ1-4, the V gene TRBV5-4, with D possibly matching TRBD1 (6 bases). Germline V gene sequence: CDR1 SGHNT, CDR2 YYREEE (reference sequence). V gave up 3 bases and J gave up 5 bases, with 17 bases separating them. CDR3 length: 16 amino acids. CDR3 nucleotide sequence: TGTGCCAGCAGCTCCGAACAGGGTTTTGAAAATGAAAAACTGTTTTTT. Its translation is CASSSEQGFENEKLFF.

The V call is TRBV29-1, the J call TRBJ1-1; no firm D call. CDR1 and CDR2 (germline): SQVTM, ANQGSEA. This CDR3 has 10 residues. Trimming removed 6 bases from V and 1 base from J, with 3 bases in between. In nucleotides, the CDR3 is TGCAGCGTAGAGAACACTGAAGCTTTCTTT. This gives the protein CSVENTEAFF.

CDR3 bases: TGTGCCAGCAGTGAAGCCAGATACACTGAAGCTTTCTTT. Translation gives CASSEARYTEAFF. The chain is built from TRBV6-1 and TRBJ1-1; D gene unclear. V was cut by 0 bases and J by 3 bases, with 5 bases left in between. The CDR3 sequence is 13 residues long. Germline-derived CDR1 and CDR2 are MNHNS and SASEGT.

The CDR3 DNA reads TGTGCCAGCAGTCCGACAAAGACTGAAGCTTTCTTT. This codes for CASSPTKTEAFF. The chain carries TRBV28 and TRBJ1-1; no definite D call. Germline V CDR1 and CDR2: MDHEN, SYDVKM. The V end was cut by 5 bases, the J end by 5 bases, with 9 bases between. CDR3 length: 12 residues.

The chain links TRBV25-1 to TRBJ2-1; perhaps TRBD1 as D (6 bases). V lost 2 bases to trimming and J lost 0 bases, with 11 bases between them. This CDR3 has 16 residues. Germline V gene sequence: CDR1 MGHDK, CDR2 SYGVNS. CDR3 coding DNA: TGTGCCAGCAGTGAAGAGCGGACAGACTCCTACAATGAGCAGTTCTTC. Its protein is CASSEERTDSYNEQFF. The full variable domain, its missing parts supplied by reference TRBV25-1 and TRBJ2-1, is EADIYQTPRYLVIGTGKKITLECSQTMGHDKMYWYQQDPGMELHLIHYSYGVNSTEKGDLSSESTVSRIRTEHFPLTLESARPSHTSQYLCASSEERTDSYNEQFFGPGTRLTVL.

The genes are TRBV28 and TRBJ2-5; 12 nucleotides agree with TRBD1. J gave up 4 bases and V 7 bases, and 7 bases lay outside the gene matches. This CDR3 spans 15 amino acids. Germline CDR1 is MDHEN and CDR2 is SYDVKM. CDR3 sequence reads: CASNEGQGAGETQYF. DNA of the CDR3: TGTGCCAGCAACGAGGGACAGGGGGCCGGAGAGACCCAGTACTTC.

The genes are TRBV27 and TRBJ1-2; 7 nucleotides agree with TRBD1. The CDR3 spans 14 residues. The ends lost 2 bases at V and 3 bases at J; junction bases unmatched: 3. The germline V gene has CDR1 MNHEY and CDR2 SMNVEV (reference sequence). The CDR3 DNA sequence: TGTGCCAGCAGTTTAGGCGGGACAGACTATGGCTACACCTTC. It codes for CASSLGGTDYGYTF.

The rearrangement joins TRBV30 to TRBJ2-3; D is possibly TRBD2 (5 bases). The CDR3 spans 16 residues. With 4 bases removed from V and 0 bases from J, the gap between germline ends came to 17 bases. CDR1 and CDR2 from the germline V gene are GTSNPN and SVGIG (reference sequence). CDR3 DNA: TGTGCCTGGATCCCGGGGAGAGGCCCTAGCACAGATACGCAGTATTTT. Its protein product is CAWIPGRGPSTDTQYF.

This chain connects TRBV27 to TRBJ2-7, with D perhaps TRBD1 or TRBD2 (5 bases each). V was clipped by 2 bases and J by 4 bases, with 12 bases between them. The CDR3 runs 14 residues. The germline V gene has CDR1 MNHEY and CDR2 SMNVEV (reference sequence). The CDR3 is CASSLGTRVYEQYF. The CDR3 DNA is TGTGCCAGCAGTTTAGGGACCCGGGTATACGAGCAGTACTTC.

The rearrangement links TRBV6-5 to TRBJ2-2; no reliable D call. This CDR3 contains 11 residues. Germline V gene lookup returns CDR1 MNHEY and CDR2 SVGAGI. The V and J ends lost 8 bases and 3 bases respectively, with 4 bases between them. As DNA, the CDR3 is TGTGCCAGCTCAGACACCGGGGAGCTGTTTTTT. This encodes CASSDTGELFF.

This CDR3 reads CASSLVAGANNEQFF. The CDR3, as DNA: TGTGCCAGCAGCTTAGTGGCGGGAGCCAACAATGAGCAGTTCTTC. This chain links TRBV7-8 with TRBJ2-1; 7 bases match TRBD2. CDR3 length equals 15 residues. Unmatched junction bases numbered 5, after V lost 1 base and J lost 5 bases. The V gene's germline CDR1 is SGHVS and CDR2 FQNEAQ.

Remarks on this clone: The sample contains more than one DNA sequence encoding this CDR3. The chain links TRBV7-9 to TRBJ2-1, with D unclear. Germline V CDR1 and CDR2: SEHNR, FQNEAQ (reference sequence). Trimming removed 2 bases at V and 5 bases at J, with 4 bases between. This CDR3 contains 12 residues. The DNA of the CDR3 is TGTGCCAGCAGCTTACTAAACAATGAGCAGTTCTTC. Amino acid sequence: CASSLLNNEQFF.

This clone was seen only once. Other nucleotide sequences in the sample specify the same CDR3. The chain is built from TRBV9 and TRBJ2-7; D is possibly TRBD2 (6 bases). Germline V CDR1 and CDR2: SGDLS, YYNGEE. Between the trimmed V and J ends, which lost 0 bases and 5 bases, there was a span of 12 bases. The CDR3 runs to 14 residues. CDR3 residues: CASSVGLGGDEQYF. CDR3 nucleotide sequence: TGTGCCAGCAGCGTAGGTCTAGGAGGGGACGAGCAGTACTTC.

This clone was counted once. The genes are TRBV7-6 and TRBJ2-7, with unresolved D. Germline-derived CDR1 and CDR2 are SGHVS and FNYEAQ. The CDR3 is 13 residues long. Trimming pared 7 bases from V and 2 bases from J, leaving 12 bases between. CDR3 residues: CASTHGGAYEQYF. In DNA form, the CDR3 reads TGTGCCAGCACCCACGGTGGGGCCTACGAGCAGTACTTC.

The chain recombines TRBV27 with TRBJ2-7; the match to TRBD1 covers 9 bases. Germline-derived CDR1 and CDR2 are MNHEY and SMNVEV (reference sequence). There are 16 residues in the CDR3. The trim removed 6 bases at V and 5 bases at J, leaving 14 bases unmatched. CDR3 nucleotides: TGTGCCAGCAGACCCTCCCCGGGACAGGGAATCCACGAGCAGTACTTC. Encoded protein: CASRPSPGQGIHEQYF.

The chain is built from TRBV9 and TRBJ2-1; D unresolved. V was shortened by 3 bases and J by 0 bases, with 13 bases between the two germline ends. The CDR3 is 16 amino acids. CDR1 and CDR2 (germline): SGDLS, YYNGEE. CDR3 sequence: CASSASLLGSYNEQFF. CDR3 nucleotide sequence: TGTGCCAGCAGCGCGAGTCTCCTGGGCTCCTACAATGAGCAGTTCTTC.

This chain connects TRBV11-2 to TRBJ2-7, with D unclear. The CDR3 has 10 amino acids. The germline CDR1 and CDR2 sequences are SGHAT and FQNNGV. The ends were cut back, 6 bases at V and 3 bases at J, with 3 bases in the middle. CDR3 nucleotide sequence: TGTGCCAGCAGTGTCTACGAGCAGTACTTC. Protein sequence: CASSVYEQYF. The whole variable domain, filled in from reference TRBV11-2 and TRBJ2-7, reads EAGVAQSPRYKIIEKRQSVAFWCNPISGHATLYWYQQILGQGPKLLIQFQNNGVVDDSQLPKDRFSAERLKGVDSTLKIQPAKLEDSAVYLCASSVYEQYFGPGTRLTVT.

With respect to this clone: Its ends do not fully match the called genes, so a read error is possible. The V and J genes are TRBV19 and TRBJ1-5; TRBD1 matches 8 bases. This CDR3 region has 16 residues. The germline gives CDR1 LNHDA, CDR2 SQIVND (reference sequence). The CDR3 here is CASSYYGQGSYQPQHF. The CDR3 nucleotides are TGTGCCAGTAGCTATTATGGACAGGGTAGCTATCAGCCCCAGCATTTT.